The 27 T cell receptor beta chains listed next were all sequenced from one sample in a study of PD-1 blockade in classical Hodgkin lymphoma. Patients all relapsed after autologous stem cell transplantation, and there was variation in brentuximab vedotin exposure. The assay was immunoSEQ multiplex PCR, and TCRdb's table has in-frame clones only and misses some. The sample lists roughly 81,000 clones; about nine tenths were seen once. Sequenced material: peripheral blood mononuclear cells (PBMCs), taken before the second cycle of nivolumab. These receptors all come from a human donor with classical Hodgkin lymphoma.

The gene calls are TRBV11-2 and TRBJ2-5; D not resolved. Trimming took 2 bases from V and 5 from J, leaving 6 bases between them. Per germline, CDR1 SGHAT and CDR2 FQNNGV. This CDR3 spans 12 amino acids. Here the CDR3 DNA reads TGTGCCAGCAGCTTACGATGGGAGACCCAGTACTTC. It translates to CASSLRWETQYF.

The chain links TRBV28 to TRBJ1-3, with TRBD1 as a possible D gene (5 bases). Germline CDR1 and CDR2: MDHEN and SYDVKM. Trimming left V 3 bases short and J 7 bases short, with 16 bases between. CDR3 size: 15 residues. The CDR3 bases are TGTGCCAGCAGTTTTCCGGGGGTGTCGAGGAACACCATATATTTT. As protein: CASSFPGVSRNTIYF.

This clone has only one observation. The V gene is TRBV5-1, the J gene TRBJ2-5; D not certain. Germline-derived CDR1 and CDR2 are SGHRS and YFSETQ. V was pared by 0 bases and J by 0 bases, with 9 bases between. The CDR3 has 15 amino acids. The CDR3 spells CASSLDQRDQETQYF. In nucleotides, the CDR3 is TGCGCCAGCAGCTTGGACCAGCGAGACCAAGAGACCCAGTACTTC.

The V gene is TRBV18, the J gene TRBJ1-1; tentatively, D is TRBD1 (5 bases). From germline, CDR1 is KGHSH and CDR2 LQKENI. V was trimmed by 3 bases and J by 4 bases, leaving 9 bases between them. The CDR3 has 13 amino acids. The CDR3 DNA reads TGTGCCAGCTCACCGGGGCATTTCACTGAAGCTTTCTTT. Translated, it gives CASSPGHFTEAFF. Complete variable domain (other parts from reference TRBV18 and TRBJ1-1): NAGVMQNPRHLVRRRGQEARLRCSPMKGHSHVYWYRQLPEEGLKFMVYLQKENIIDESGMPKERFSAEFPKEGPSILRIQQVVRGDSAAYFCASSPGHFTEAFFGQGTRLTVV.

This clone has only one observation. The V and J genes are TRBV19 and TRBJ1-2, with no clear D. This CDR3 contains 14 residues. CDR1 is LNHDA and CDR2 is SQIVND in the germline V gene (reference sequence). V lost 6 bases to trimming and J lost 2 bases, with 13 bases between them. CDR3 in amino acids: CASRDGLLNYGYTF. For the CDR3, the DNA is TGTGCCAGTAGAGACGGACTCTTGAACTATGGCTACACCTTC.

This sequence joins TRBV2 and TRBJ2-5; TRBD2 might be the D (6 bases). V was trimmed by 6 bases and J by 5 bases, leaving 16 bases between them. The CDR3 has 14 residues. From germline, CDR1 is SNHLY and CDR2 FYNNEI. CDR3 sequence (DNA): TGTGCCAGCAGAGCCTGGGGGGTCGGGGAGACCCAGTACTTC. Translated: CASRAWGVGETQYF.

V usage is TRBV5-1 and J usage is TRBJ2-5; no clear D gene. The germline gives CDR1 SGHRS, CDR2 YFSETQ. The CDR3 covers 14 residues. V lost 1 base and J 0 bases, leaving 7 bases between the germline ends. Here the CDR3 reads CASSLQPDQETQYF. CDR3 sequence (DNA): TGCGCCAGCAGCTTGCAGCCAGACCAAGAGACCCAGTACTTC.

The chain joins TRBV7-6 to TRBJ1-1; tentative D call: TRBD1 (5 bases). Germline CDR1 reads SGHVS; CDR2 reads FNYEAQ. This CDR3 has 13 residues. V lost 5 bases, J lost 1 base, and 8 bases lay in between. The CDR3 is CASSPGQNTEAFF. CDR3 sequence (DNA): TGTGCCAGCAGCCCCGGACAGAACACTGAAGCTTTCTTT.

DNA for the CDR3: TGTGCCAGCAGTACCCGGGCAAAGGGGGATGAAAAACTGTTTTTT. Translating it yields CASSTRAKGDEKLFF. The chain carries TRBV28 and TRBJ1-4; a possible D gene is TRBD1 (6 bases). CDR1 is MDHEN and CDR2 is SYDVKM in the germline V gene. The CDR3 totals 15 residues. Trimming took off 5 bases at V and 6 bases at J, with 16 bases between the two ends.

V gene TRBV7-9 combines with J gene TRBJ2-2; D uncertain. CDR3 length: 16 amino acids. CDR1 is SEHNR and CDR2 is FQNEAQ in the germline V gene (reference sequence). With 4 bases removed from V and 4 bases from J, the gap between germline ends came to 16 bases. CDR3 in amino acids: CASSSQTPVRTGELFF. The CDR3 nucleotides read TGTGCCAGCAGCTCCCAGACGCCGGTACGCACCGGGGAGCTGTTTTTT.

CDR3 DNA sequence: TGTGCCAGCAGTTCCTCCGTTCAGCGGGGGCGCCGGGAGCTGTTTTTT. As protein: CASSSSVQRGRRELFF. The chain combines TRBV6-5 with TRBJ2-2, with TRBD2 matching over 8 bases. This CDR3 contains 16 residues. The V gene end was trimmed by 4 bases and the J gene end by 9 bases; junction bases not matched to a gene: 13. The germline CDR1 and CDR2 sequences are MNHEY and SVGAGI.

The chain recombines TRBV7-8 with TRBJ2-1; 8 bases are shared with TRBD2. The germline V gene has CDR1 SGHVS and CDR2 FQNEAQ. There are 14 residues in the CDR3. The trim removed 3 bases at V and 4 bases at J, leaving 2 bases unmatched. The CDR3 nucleotides are TGTGCCAGCAGCTTGACTAGCGCGTACAATGAGCAGTTCTTC. This encodes CASSLTSAYNEQFF.

The rearrangement links TRBV1 to TRBJ2-1; the D call of TRBD2 is as the table states it, not checked on the DNA. TRBV1 constitutes a pseudogene. The CDR3 has 11 amino acids. The CDR3 region is CTSSQDREQFF. CDR3 nucleotide sequence: TGCACCAGCAGCCAAGATCGTGAGCAGTTCTTC.

J is TRBJ1-2 and V is TRBV27, with a weak D call TRBD1 (6 bases). In germline, CDR1 is MNHEY, CDR2 SMNVEV (reference sequence). The CDR3 has 13 residues. V lost 6 bases, J lost 2 bases, and 10 bases lay in between. The CDR3 DNA sequence: TGTGCCAGCAGGCGGACAGTAAACTATGGCTACACCTTC. This sequence encodes CASRRTVNYGYTF.

V usage is TRBV4-2 and J usage is TRBJ1-5, with D possibly being TRBD1 (5 bases). This CDR3 has 14 residues. With 0 bases removed from V and 9 bases from J, the gap between germline ends came to 12 bases. Germline-derived CDR1 and CDR2 are LGHNA and YNFKEQ. CDR3 sequence: CASSQERGPAPQHF. The CDR3 region has the DNA TGTGCCAGCAGCCAAGAGAGGGGTCCGGCGCCCCAGCATTTT.

The CDR3 loop reads CASSFLGLVNSYNEQFF. Here the CDR3 DNA reads TGTGCCAGCAGTTTCCTCGGACTAGTTAACTCCTACAATGAGCAGTTCTTC. This sequence joins TRBV28 and TRBJ2-1, with 7 bases matching TRBD2. This CDR3 is built from 17 residues. Germline CDR1 and CDR2: MDHEN and SYDVKM. The ends lost 3 bases at V and 0 bases at J; junction bases unmatched: 8.

The genes are TRBV5-1 and TRBJ1-1; 7 bases map to TRBD1. J lost 4 bases, V lost 0 bases, and 9 bases had no gene match. This CDR3 comprises 16 residues. Germline loops: CDR1 SGHRS, CDR2 YFSETQ. Here the CDR3 reads CASSLEAGGRGTEAFF. CDR3 DNA sequence: TGCGCCAGCAGCTTGGAGGCAGGGGGTCGGGGCACTGAAGCTTTCTTT.

This chain links TRBV10-3 with TRBJ1-4; D is possibly TRBD1 (6 bases). The length of the CDR3 is 13 residues. Per the germline V gene, CDR1 is ENHRY and CDR2 is SYGVKD. V dropped 7 bases and J dropped 8 bases, with 14 bases sitting between them. DNA for the CDR3: TGTGCCATCACATGGGGGCTCGGGGAAAAACTGTTTTTT. Its translation is CAITWGLGEKLFF.

V usage is TRBV28 and J usage is TRBJ1-2; 7 bases map to TRBD1. V lost 5 bases and J lost 8; bases outside the gene matches: 8. Germline V gene lookup returns CDR1 MDHEN and CDR2 SYDVKM. CDR3 length: 13 amino acids. The CDR3 loop reads CASSPPSTGGYTF. The CDR3 nucleotides are TGTGCCAGCAGTCCACCCTCGACAGGGGGCTACACCTTC.

The V and J genes are TRBV28 and TRBJ2-1; 12 nucleotides match TRBD2. CDR3 length: 14 amino acids. In germline, CDR1 is MDHEN, CDR2 SYDVKM. After removal of 8 bases from V and 6 bases from J, the junction contained 5 bases not matched to a gene. CDR3 coding DNA: TGTGCCAGCGAGACTAGCGGGAGCGGCAATGAGCAGTTCTTC. It codes for CASETSGSGNEQFF.

This clone was recorded once. The chain has TRBV27 and TRBJ1-1; D remains unclear. Germline V gene data show CDR1 as MNHEY and CDR2 as SMNVEV (reference sequence). The CDR3 loop spans 14 amino acids. The ends were cut back, 2 bases at V and 1 base at J, with 8 bases in the middle. CDR3 loop: CASSLISGNTEAFF. CDR3 bases: TGTGCCAGCAGTTTAATTTCAGGGAACACTGAAGCTTTCTTT.

The chain joins TRBV25-1 to TRBJ2-5; the D gene is possibly TRBD2 (6 bases). CDR3 length: 12 amino acids. In germline, CDR1 is MGHDK, CDR2 SYGVNS. The V and J ends lost 6 bases and 4 bases respectively, with 9 bases between them. The CDR3 sequence: CASRGGLETQYF. CDR3 coding DNA: TGTGCCAGCAGGGGAGGTCTAGAGACCCAGTACTTC.

The V and J genes are TRBV6-5 and TRBJ1-2; D not resolved. V lost 5 bases and J 8 bases, leaving 15 bases between the germline ends. Germline CDR1 reads MNHEY; CDR2 reads SVGAGI. The CDR3 consists of 13 residues. The CDR3 spells CASSQAVTLGYTF. CDR3 nucleotides: TGTGCCAGCAGTCAGGCGGTGACACTCGGCTACACCTTC.

This clone has only one observation. The rearrangement links TRBV5-5 to TRBJ1-1; 8 bases are shared with TRBD1. The V gene's germline CDR1 is SGHKS and CDR2 YYEKEE (reference sequence). The CDR3 consists of 15 residues. Trimming cost V 4 bases and J 3 bases; bases outside gene matches: 8. The CDR3 protein is CASSATGVKYTEAFF. As DNA, the CDR3 is TGTGCCAGCAGCGCGACAGGGGTCAAATACACTGAAGCTTTCTTT.

The chain carries TRBV4-1 and TRBJ1-3; D remains ambiguous. This CDR3 region has 17 residues. Per the germline V gene, CDR1 is MGHRA and CDR2 is YSYEKL. V gave up 4 bases and J gave up 3 bases, with 19 bases separating them. The CDR3 DNA sequence: TGCGCCAGCAGCCGTCTCGGGTTGTCCTCTGGTGGAAACACCATATATTTT. Protein product: CASSRLGLSSGGNTIYF.

This clone was detected once. Here the CDR3 DNA reads TGTGCCAGCAGCTTGACTAGCGAGAGGAATGAGCAGTTCTTC. Residues: CASSLTSERNEQFF. This chain uses TRBV7-3 with TRBJ2-1, with TRBD2 matching 8 bases. The CDR3 covers 14 residues. With 3 bases clipped from V and 7 bases from J, the junction kept 5 bases outside the gene matches. Per the germline V gene, CDR1 is SGHTA and CDR2 is FQGTGA.

The chain links TRBV18 to TRBJ2-3; D gene unclear. Trimming took off 1 base at V and 0 bases at J, with 11 bases between the two ends. The CDR3 covers 16 residues. Germline V CDR1 and CDR2: KGHSH, LQKENI. This CDR3 is CASSPLPSPSTDTQYF. CDR3 in DNA: TGTGCCAGCTCACCACTCCCCAGTCCTAGCACAGATACGCAGTATTTT.